This TCR beta chain was obtained from a study of blood T cell repertoires in COVID-19. Study information: Nucleic acid was either cDNA or gDNA, and it came from T cells, B-cell-depleted T cells, or PBMCs.

Assay: immunoSEQ multiplex PCR; the TCRdb copy retains only in-frame clones and omits some. The repertoire holds just under 65,000 clones, with about 84% as singletons. This CDR3 has 15 residues. V was cut by 0 bases and J by 0 bases, with 9 bases left in between. Per germline, CDR1 SGHRS and CDR2 YFSETQ. The sequenced sample consisted of peripheral blood. This rearrangement joins TRBV5-1 to TRBJ1-2; tentatively, D is TRBD1 (5 bases). This receptor was identified in a human donor in a cohort sampled during active COVID-19. DNA of the CDR3: TGCGCCAGCAGCTTGGGGACATATCCTAACTATGGCTACACCTTC. Protein sequence: CASSLGTYPNYGYTF.